A single sample is the source of the 29 T cell receptor beta chains below, sequenced in a study of T cell repertoires in cytomegalovirus infection. MiXCR, run by TCRdb on the reads, gives a single entry per CDR3 protein. This sample has about 160,000 distinct CDR3 sequences, with roughly a sixth found just once. The sequenced sample was CD8+ T cells from PBMCs. The receptors shown here come from a human donor in good health (CMV status not recorded). Some clones in this sample may be carry-over from other donors' samples.

The rearrangement uses TRBV7-3 and TRBJ2-1; D gene unclear. The germline V gene has CDR1 SGHTA and CDR2 FQGTGA. This CDR3 comprises 11 residues. The V gene lost 3 bases and the J gene lost 9 bases, with 6 bases spanning the gap. The chain's CDR3 is CASSLPVEQFF. Written as DNA, the CDR3 is TGTGCCAGCAGCTTGCCTGTTGAGCAGTTCTTC.

The chain carries TRBV20-1 and TRBJ1-5; D unclear. Germline loops: CDR1 DFQATT, CDR2 SNEGSKA (reference sequence). The CDR3 has 10 amino acids. V gave up 2 bases and J gave up 8 bases, with 4 bases separating them. CDR3 nucleotides: TGCAGTGCTAGAAAAGAGCCCCAGCATTTT. The encoded protein is CSARKEPQHF.

The chain is built from TRBV15 and TRBJ1-1; perhaps TRBD1 as D (6 bases). The CDR3 is 13 residues long. V was clipped by 2 bases and J by 6 bases, with 10 bases between them. The germline V gene encodes CDR1 LNHNV and CDR2 YYDKDF (reference sequence). The CDR3 coding sequence is TGTGCCACCAGCAGAACAGGGATCCCTGAAGCTTTCTTT. Translation: CATSRTGIPEAFF.

This clonotype has just a few counts. The chain carries TRBV29-1 and TRBJ1-1, with D unresolved. V lost 7 bases to trimming and J lost 3 bases, with 9 bases between them. The CDR3 contains 11 residues. Germline CDR1 SQVTM, CDR2 ANQGSEA. The CDR3 region is CSGHVDTEAFF. Here the CDR3 DNA reads TGCAGCGGGCACGTGGACACTGAAGCTTTCTTT.

The chain joins TRBV19 to TRBJ1-2, with D possibly matching TRBD1 (5 bases). CDR1 is LNHDA and CDR2 is SQIVND in the germline V gene (reference sequence). The CDR3 spans 13 residues. The V gene lost 6 bases and the J gene lost 5 bases, with 13 bases spanning the gap. The CDR3 spells CASSMDTTYGYTF. The CDR3 nucleotides are TGTGCCAGTAGCATGGACACGACTTATGGCTACACCTTC.

This clonotype was picked up a small number of times. The rearrangement links TRBV29-1 to TRBJ1-3; the D is unclear. V was shortened by 6 bases and J by 0 bases, with 12 bases between the two germline ends. Per germline, CDR1 SQVTM and CDR2 ANQGSEA. The CDR3 contains 14 residues. CDR3 protein: CSVRMGSSGNTIYF. CDR3 bases: TGCAGCGTGCGGATGGGGAGCTCTGGAAACACCATATATTTT. The complete variable domain, with remaining parts taken from reference TRBV29-1 and TRBJ1-3, reads SAVISQKPSRDICQRGTSLTIQCQVDSQVTMMFWYRQQPGQSLTLIATANQGSEATYESGFVIDKFPISRPNLTFSTLTVSNMSPEDSSIYLCSVRMGSSGNTIYFGEGSWLTVV.

The table lists this clonotype with a few counts. This chain uses TRBV7-3 with TRBJ2-5; 10 bases map to TRBD2. The CDR3 sequence is 15 residues long. Germline loops: CDR1 SGHTA, CDR2 FQGTGA. J lost 4 bases, V lost 3 bases, and 5 bases had no gene match. CDR3 protein: CASSFLAGDRETQYF. DNA for the CDR3: TGTGCCAGCAGCTTTCTAGCGGGGGATCGAGAGACCCAGTACTTC.

The rearrangement uses TRBV28 and TRBJ2-7, with 9 bases aligning to TRBD2. This CDR3 is built from 17 residues. Germline CDR1 MDHEN, CDR2 SYDVKM. Germline trimming cut 5 bases from V and 0 bases from J; bases unmatched to any gene: 11. The CDR3 is CASSPTGTSLFSYEQYF. The CDR3 DNA reads as TGTGCCAGCAGTCCGACGGGGACTAGCCTCTTCTCCTACGAGCAGTACTTC.

The rearrangement joins TRBV20-1 to TRBJ1-6; no definite D call. V was shortened by 2 bases and J by 4 bases, with 15 bases between the two germline ends. CDR1 DFQATT and CDR2 SNEGSKA come from the germline V gene (reference sequence). The CDR3 sequence is 16 residues long. The CDR3 DNA sequence: TGCAGTGCTAGATCCCTGACCGGCCCTTATAATTCACCCCTCCACTTT. This codes for CSARSLTGPYNSPLHF.

The table lists this clonotype with a few counts. The rearrangement uses TRBV7-9 and TRBJ1-1; D is uncertain. The CDR3 sequence is 15 residues long. Trimming took 4 bases from V and 2 from J, leaving 14 bases between them. Germline CDR1 is SEHNR and CDR2 is FQNEAQ (reference sequence). CDR3 loop: CASSSGARDNTEAFF. CDR3 DNA sequence: TGTGCCAGCAGCTCGGGCGCAAGGGATAACACTGAAGCTTTCTTT.

In its sample, this clonotype was seen a few times. V gene TRBV2 combines with J gene TRBJ2-7, with D unclear. The CDR3 has 13 amino acids. CDR1 is SNHLY, CDR2 FYNNEI, per germline. V lost 10 bases and J lost 6, with 19 bases in between. The DNA for the CDR3 is TGTGCCATCTCAATTGGTGGGATGAGCGAGCAGTACTTC. Amino acid sequence: CAISIGGMSEQYF.

This clonotype was counted a few times. The rearrangement uses TRBV20-1 and TRBJ2-7, with D unclear. CDR3 length equals 15 residues. The V and J ends lost 0 bases and 0 bases respectively, with 12 bases between them. Germline V gives CDR1 DFQATT, CDR2 SNEGSKA (reference sequence). CDR3 coding DNA: TGCAGTGCTAGAGATCTCGGCGCCAGCTCCTACGAGCAGTACTTC. Residues: CSARDLGASSYEQYF.

Only a few counts were recorded for this clonotype. The CDR3 sequence is CASSLEGGGRNVKQFF. CDR3 sequence (DNA): TGTGCCAGCAGCTTAGAAGGGGGAGGCCGTAATGTTAAGCAGTTCTTC. The J gene is TRBJ2-1, the V gene TRBV7-6; either TRBD1 or TRBD2 may fit D (6 bases each). Germline CDR1 SGHVS, CDR2 FNYEAQ. With 1 base removed from V and 11 bases from J, the gap between germline ends came to 21 bases. This CDR3 region has 16 residues.

V usage is TRBV29-1 and J usage is TRBJ2-1; D is possibly TRBD2 (7 bases). Per germline, CDR1 SQVTM and CDR2 ANQGSEA. The V and J ends lost 7 bases and 4 bases respectively, with 11 bases between them. This CDR3 is built from 12 residues. The CDR3 reads CSARGGYNEQFF. The CDR3 DNA is TGCAGCGCGAGGGGGGGGTACAATGAGCAGTTCTTC.

This clonotype was observed many times. The chain employs TRBV13 and TRBJ1-2, with D maybe TRBD1 (5 bases). The germline V gene encodes CDR1 PRHDT and CDR2 FYEKMQ (reference sequence). V dropped 5 bases and J dropped 4 bases, with 23 bases sitting between them. The CDR3 has 17 amino acids. The CDR3 nucleotides read TGTGCCAGCAGCCCAGACGGTCAGGGTTTAGGAATCTATGGCTACACCTTC. Amino acid sequence: CASSPDGQGLGIYGYTF. The whole variable domain, filled in from reference TRBV13 and TRBJ1-2, reads AAGVIQSPRHLIKEKRETATLKCYPIPRHDTVYWYQQGPGQDPQFLISFYEKMQSDKGSIPDRFSAQQFSDYHSELNMSSLELGDSALYFCASSPDGQGLGIYGYTFGSGTRLTVV.

The chain carries TRBV10-3 and TRBJ1-2, with a tentative D call TRBD1 (5 bases). Trimming left V 11 bases short and J 8 bases short, with 18 bases between. CDR1 ENHRY and CDR2 SYGVKD come from the germline V gene. This CDR3 comprises 12 residues. The CDR3 nucleotides read TGTGCCCCCGCCAGGGCCGATAGGGGCTACACCTTC. Amino acids: CAPARADRGYTF.

The chain employs TRBV29-1 and TRBJ1-3, with D unresolved. V lost 0 bases to trimming and J lost 0 bases, with 6 bases between them. The CDR3 has 14 amino acids. CDR1 is SQVTM and CDR2 is ANQGSEA in the germline V gene. The CDR3 reads CSVEDHRSGNTIYF. CDR3 bases: TGCAGCGTTGAAGACCACCGCTCTGGAAACACCATATATTTT.

This clonotype was found many times. The chain joins TRBV7-9 to TRBJ1-1; D gene unclear. The germline V gene encodes CDR1 SEHNR and CDR2 FQNEAQ (reference sequence). The CDR3 consists of 12 residues. V was clipped by 4 bases and J by 11 bases, with 14 bases between them. In DNA, the CDR3 is TGTGCCAGCAGCTACCCTGTAGAAGAGGCTTTCTTT. This translates into CASSYPVEEAFF. The entire variable domain, with the rest obtained from reference TRBV7-9 and TRBJ1-1, is as follows: DTGVSQNPRHKITKRGQNVTFRCDPISEHNRLYWYRQTLGQGPEFLTYFQNEAQLEKSRLLSDRFSAERPKGSFSTLEIQRTEQGDSAMYLCASSYPVEEAFFGQGTRLTVV.

This clonotype has just a few counts. V is TRBV7-8 and J is TRBJ1-1; D unresolved. Trimming removed 5 bases from V and 5 bases from J, with 15 bases in between. Germline values: CDR1 SGHVS, CDR2 FQNEAQ. This CDR3 has 14 amino acids. In DNA form, the CDR3 reads TGTGCCAGCAGCCCTAACGAGGCTTGGACTGAAGCTTTCTTT. Amino acid sequence: CASSPNEAWTEAFF. Complete variable domain (other parts from reference TRBV7-8 and TRBJ1-1): GAGVSQSPRYKVAKRGQDVALRCDPISGHVSLFWYQQALGQGPEFLTYFQNEAQLDKSGLPSDRFFAERPEGSVSTLKIQRTQQEDSAVYLCASSPNEAWTEAFFGQGTRLTVV.

This clonotype was recorded at least ten times. In nucleotides, the CDR3 is TGTGCCAGCAGCCCTCGTGGGGGCAGGGGTAATGGCTACACCTTC. This sequence encodes CASSPRGGRGNGYTF. V and J are TRBV7-2 and TRBJ1-2, with D possibly being TRBD1 (6 bases). The V gene's germline CDR1 is SGHTA and CDR2 FQGNSA. V lost 5 bases, J lost 6 bases, and 19 bases lay in between. CDR3 size: 15 residues.

This clonotype was detected a few times. The V gene is TRBV6-5, the J gene TRBJ2-3; TRBD2 matches at 11 bases. The length of the CDR3 is 17 residues. The J segment lost 0 bases and the V segment lost 0 bases, leaving 2 bases of the junction unmatched. Germline CDR1 is MNHEY and CDR2 is SVGAGI. In DNA, the CDR3 is TGTGCCAGCAGTTACTCGAGACTAGCGGGGAGCACAGATACGCAGTATTTT. The encoded protein is CASSYSRLAGSTDTQYF.

This clonotype has more than one count but fewer than ten. The chain has TRBV20-1 and TRBJ2-1, with 9 bases aligning to TRBD1. The CDR3 sequence is 13 residues long. Trimming cost V 2 bases and J 6 bases; bases outside gene matches: 2. Germline V gene sequence: CDR1 DFQATT, CDR2 SNEGSKA (reference sequence). CDR3 protein: CSARTTGGNEQFF. In DNA, the CDR3 is TGCAGTGCTAGAACGACAGGGGGCAATGAGCAGTTCTTC.

The rearrangement joins TRBV20-1 to TRBJ2-7; 8 nucleotides align to TRBD2. CDR1 and CDR2 (germline): DFQATT, SNEGSKA (reference sequence). The CDR3 is 14 residues long. Trimming at V came to 4 bases and at J to 6 bases, leaving 11 bases not matched to a gene. Here the CDR3 DNA reads TGCAGTGCTACCAGCGGGAGTTCTGCCTCCGAGCAGTACTTC. This translates into CSATSGSSASEQYF.

The table lists this clonotype with a few counts. This chain links TRBV20-1 with TRBJ2-1, with D possibly being TRBD2 (5 bases). V dropped 3 bases and J dropped 4 bases, with 13 bases sitting between them. The CDR3 runs to 14 residues. Germline V gene sequence: CDR1 DFQATT, CDR2 SNEGSKA (reference sequence). Here the CDR3 DNA reads TGCAGTGCTAGGGGCTTTCGGGATTACAATGAGCAGTTCTTC. Amino acid sequence: CSARGFRDYNEQFF.

The chain uses TRBV6-1 and TRBJ2-4; TRBD1 aligns across 7 bases. V trimming: 6 bases; J trimming: 7 bases; junction bases outside the gene matches: 9. The CDR3 contains 14 residues. Germline CDR1 reads MNHNS; CDR2 reads SASEGT. CDR3 amino acids: CASREKDRDNIQYF. CDR3 in DNA: TGTGCCAGCAGAGAAAAAGACAGGGACAACATTCAGTACTTC.

The gene calls are TRBV7-2 and TRBJ2-3; perhaps TRBD2 as D (5 bases). The CDR3 runs 14 residues. The germline V gene has CDR1 SGHTA and CDR2 FQGNSA. V was clipped by 4 bases and J by 3 bases, with 11 bases between them. The CDR3 nucleotides read TGTGCCAGCAGCTCACGAATAGCGACAGATACGCAGTATTTT. Its protein product is CASSSRIATDTQYF.

This clonotype came up a few times. The chain recombines TRBV5-6 with TRBJ2-1, with a possible D match to TRBD1 (6 bases). Germline V gene lookup returns CDR1 SGHDT and CDR2 YYEEEE. V was pared by 3 bases and J by 3 bases, with 13 bases between. This CDR3 spans 15 amino acids. The CDR3 sequence is CASSSSDSRYNEQFF. The CDR3 nucleotides are TGTGCCAGCAGCTCCTCGGACAGCCGCTACAATGAGCAGTTCTTC.

Of note for this clonotype: At one end the junction does not follow the germline gene, possibly because of a read error. This chain links TRBV4-1 with TRBJ2-5; 8 bases fit TRBD2. Per germline, CDR1 MGHRA and CDR2 YSYEKL. This CDR3 has 13 residues. The CDR3 protein is CASSHRGGETQYF. CDR3 coding DNA: TGTGCCAGCAGCCATCGGGGGGGAGAGACCCAGTACTTC.

The V and J genes are TRBV15 and TRBJ2-5, with D unresolved. Per the germline V gene, CDR1 is LNHNV and CDR2 is YYDKDF (reference sequence). Trimming removed 5 bases at V and 6 bases at J, with 10 bases between. The CDR3 loop spans 12 amino acids. CDR3 sequence: CATSGPLQTQYF. As DNA, the CDR3 is TGTGCCACCAGCGGCCCCCTCCAGACCCAGTACTTC. The full variable domain, completed using reference TRBV15 and TRBJ2-5, is DAMVIQNPRYQVTQFGKPVTLSCSQTLNHNVMYWYQQKSSQAPKLLFHYYDKDFNNEADTPDNFQSRRPNTSFCFLDIRSPGLGDTAMYLCATSGPLQTQYFGPGTRLLVL.